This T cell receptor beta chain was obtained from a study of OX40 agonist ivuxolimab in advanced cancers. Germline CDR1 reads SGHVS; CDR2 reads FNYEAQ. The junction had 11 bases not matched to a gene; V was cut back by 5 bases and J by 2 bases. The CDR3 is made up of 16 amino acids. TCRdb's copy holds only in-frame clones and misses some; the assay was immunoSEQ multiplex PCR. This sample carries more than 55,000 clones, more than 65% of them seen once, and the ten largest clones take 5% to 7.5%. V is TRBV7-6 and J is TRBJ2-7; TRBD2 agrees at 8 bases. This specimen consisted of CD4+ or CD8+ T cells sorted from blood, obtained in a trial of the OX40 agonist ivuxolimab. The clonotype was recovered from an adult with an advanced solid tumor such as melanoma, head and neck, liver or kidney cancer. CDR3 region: CASSPPPAGGAYEQYF. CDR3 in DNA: TGTGCCAGCAGCCCCCCCCCGGCGGGAGGCGCCTACGAGCAGTACTTC.